This T cell receptor (beta chain) appears in the sequencing data of a study of molecular identifiers for immune sequencing clone quantification. TCRdb re-derived calls from the PCR reads in MiXCR, one entry per CDR3 protein. Found here are roughly 55,000 distinct CDR3 sequences, roughly a third of them singletons; the top ten hold 3.5% to 4.5%. With respect to this clonotype: It may be a read error: a sequence one base away is much more abundant.

This CDR3 has 19 amino acids. Per the germline V gene, CDR1 is MNHNY and CDR2 is SVGAGI (reference sequence). The chain uses TRBV6-6 and TRBJ2-4; D may be TRBD2 (6 bases). The specimen sequenced was naive CD8+ T cells from blood, with Jurkat cell RNA spiked in. Subset here: FACS-sorted CD8+CD4-CCR7+CD45RA+ naive T cells. This receptor was identified in a human donor in good health. Some libraries in this study had Jurkat cell RNA spiked in. CDR3 in amino acids: CARSYSTLATRIAKNIQYF. DNA for the CDR3: TGTGCCAGAAGTTACTCGACTCTAGCGACCCGAATAGCCAAAAACATTCAGTACTTC.